The subject of this entry is one T cell receptor (beta chain). This clonotype was counted ten times or more. Its antigen remains undetermined. The sample holds no much larger clone one base away, and base qualities are not on file. In light of the paper, this sample's time point label describes: longitudinal time-point 2. Unsorted PBMC libraries were generated from 2 million PBMCs stored in RNAlater at -80 °C until RNA extraction. Peripheral blood underwent Ficoll-Hypaque density gradient centrifugation to isolate PBMCs, which were then cryopreserved in liquid nitrogen. cDNA was synthesized by template-switch 5'RACE using a primer carrying a 10-nucleotide random unique molecular identifier by which each TCR transcript was tagged. Each sequencing run produced over 160 million TCR-beta sequences covering 15-18 subjects. The RNeasy kit was used to extract total RNA. Using the KAPA Real-time Library Amplification kit, TCR-beta VDJ regions were amplified with primers for the TCR constant region and the 5'RACE anchor. Sample indexes and Illumina adaptors were added in a first PCR, and a second PCR then increased library yield. The roughly 650 bp TCR product was size-selected on a 2% E-gel SizeSelection system after Ampure bead purification. Before pooling, library quality was checked on a Bioanalyzer, concentration was measured with Qubit, and libraries were quantified with the Kapa Library Quantification kit. An Illumina HiSeq 2500 sequenced the libraries paired-end 2 x 150 bp. To increase sequence diversity, about 25-31% phiX was spiked into each library pool. The study's processing was this. The UMI-based MiGEC pipeline processed quality-filtered reads and removed over 80% of raw TCR sequences during error correction. IMGT germline references were used for alignment of VDJ genes, and clonotypes were defined by a unique CDR3 amino acid sequence together with V-J genes. Clonal expansion, Shannon diversity, and CDR3 relatedness (CalcPairwiseDistances, ClusterSamples) were evaluated with VDJtools, and phylogenetic trees were built with CLCbio workbench. Expanded clones were defined as having at least 8 unique UMIs, based on coefficient-of-variation modelling across technical triplicates. TCRdb redid the processing of the public reads, applying fastp at Q25 and MiXCR, and retained in-frame beta chains. All rows with the same CDR3 protein become a single entry with the most common DNA and genes. The V and J calls come from TCRdb's annotation, not from the publication. Across this sample there are 81,000 or so distinct CDR3 sequences, with around 13% seen only once. Under 6% of the sample goes to the ten largest clones.

The data originate from a study of neurological immune-mediated disorders (dated by TCRdb to the late 2010s). At the level of the whole study: Peripheral blood TCR-beta repertoires from patients with HTLV-I-associated myelopathy (HAM/TSP), patients with multiple sclerosis, and healthy controls were compared in the study using UMI-based sequencing. Longitudinal samples, technical triplicates and paired sorted CD4+ and CD8+ T-cell subsets, alongside PBMC samples, were included among the roughly 100 TCR-beta libraries. Each longitudinal HAM/TSP and healthy donor was sampled at 3 time-points spaced at about 3-40 month intervals. The cohort included about 70 subjects: about 15 with HAM/TSP, some 34 with multiple sclerosis, and roughly 20 healthy controls.

The study at large found these results: Expanded clones from different subjects shared no identical CDR3 amino acid sequences, which suggests that TCR-beta repertoires were private in all groups. TCR clonal expansion was highest in HAM/TSP patients and lowest in MS patients, with MS patients falling below even healthy controls.

V loses 3 bases, J loses 0 bases, and the germline ends lie 11 bases apart. The CDR3 starts with the cysteine, ends with the phenylalanine, and has 15 residues. Solely the CDR3 DNA is kept, with 45 bases framed from the first base. The V and J segments used are TRBV12-3 or TRBV12-4 and TRBJ1-1; the D gene is not confidently resolved. This receptor was obtained from a female donor with HTLV-1-associated myelopathy (HAM/TSP). Sequencing was performed on PBMCs. Here is the DNA: TGTGCCAGCAGTTTTTACCGACGGATGAACACTGAAGCTTTCTTT. It is translated as CASSFYRRMNTEAFF.